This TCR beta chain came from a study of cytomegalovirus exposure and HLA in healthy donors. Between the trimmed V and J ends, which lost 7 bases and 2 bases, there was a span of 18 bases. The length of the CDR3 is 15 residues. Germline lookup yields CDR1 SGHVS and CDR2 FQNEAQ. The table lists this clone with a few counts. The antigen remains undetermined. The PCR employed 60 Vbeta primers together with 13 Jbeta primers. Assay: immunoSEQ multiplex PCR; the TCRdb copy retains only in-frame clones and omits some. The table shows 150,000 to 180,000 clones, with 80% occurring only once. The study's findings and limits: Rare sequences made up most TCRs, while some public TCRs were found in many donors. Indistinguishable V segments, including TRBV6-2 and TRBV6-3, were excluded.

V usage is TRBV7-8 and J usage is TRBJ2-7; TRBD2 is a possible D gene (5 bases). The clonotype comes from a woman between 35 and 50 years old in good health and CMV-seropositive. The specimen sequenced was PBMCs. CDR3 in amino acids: CASTREAVSAYEQYF. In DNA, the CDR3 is TGTGCCAGCACTCGCGAAGCGGTTTCCGCCTACGAGCAGTACTTC.